This TCR beta chain originates from a study of STAT5B mutations in CD4+ large granular lymphocyte leukemia. Control samples were healthy donors' buffy coats. Germline assignment: CDR1 SEHNR and CDR2 FQNEAQ (reference sequence). CDR3 length equals 16 residues. V lost 2 bases to trimming and J lost 1 base, with 14 bases between them. Study-level points and caveats: TRBV06-family usage was enriched in top patient clones (8/27) versus controls (2/35).

This clone was observed a few times. As yet, its antigen is unknown. This was a survey-level run. TCRdb keeps only in-frame clones here, not all; method: immunoSEQ multiplex PCR. This sample has some 27,000 clones, with about 81% found just once. The TCR originated in a human donor in good health. Specimen: CD4+ T cells from blood buffy coats. The J gene is TRBJ2-5, the V gene TRBV7-9; D may be TRBD2 (6 bases). The CDR3 DNA is TGTGCCAGCAGCTTATGGCAGGGACTCCTCCAAGAGACCCAGTACTTC. Residues: CASSLWQGLLQETQYF.